This T cell receptor (beta chain) comes out of a study of blood T cells in healthy people across ages. The study's findings and limits: More naive CD4+ cells and higher diversity were found in long-lived than in aged donors. The lack of PBMC sorting stopped any conclusive naive versus antigen-experienced comparison. Per million T cells, the diversity of TCR beta decreased roughly linearly as age advanced.

The authors extracted at least 5 micrograms of total RNA per sample. Primers used in a second PCR of about 6 to 12 cycles were a sample-barcoded 5' primer and a J-beta primer mix. TCRdb called the 5' RACE reads again in MiXCR, with one record for every CDR3 protein. The sample shows 550,000 to 600,000 distinct CDR3 sequences, around half of them seen only once. Germline CDR1 is SEHNR and CDR2 is FQNEAQ (reference sequence). The CDR3 length is 15 residues. V was pared by 4 bases and J by 2 bases, with 14 bases between. Comment on this clonotype: Its matching antigen is unknown.

The source of this sequence is an older man in good health. The material sequenced was blood. The V gene is TRBV7-9, the J gene TRBJ2-5; D is ambiguous. CDR3 bases: TGTGCCAGCAGCTCAAGGGAACTTACTCAAGAGACCCAGTACTTC. Amino acid sequence: CASSSRELTQETQYF.